This passage covers 8 T cell receptor beta chains from one sample sequenced in a study of regulatory T cells in long-lasting Graves disease. This sample's time point: newly diagnosed GD, antithyroid drugs for less than 3 months. RNA extracted from PBMCs served as the sequencing template. Assembly of TCR beta libraries relied on iRepertoire HTBI primers together with Arm-PCR of CDR3 regions. TCRdb fed the multiplex PCR reads into MiXCR, producing one record per CDR3 protein. In the table there are about 330,000 distinct CDR3 sequences, around 15% of which are singletons. The same sample was also studied in work on T cells in Graves' hyperthyroidism and ophthalmopathy.

Sample: peripheral blood mononuclear cells (PBMCs), taken at new diagnosis, from a patient treated with antithyroid drugs. The source of these receptors is a woman aged 18-29 years with Graves disease.

Many counts were recorded for this clonotype. The gene calls are TRBV5-1 and TRBJ2-3; no definite D call. V was clipped by 0 bases and J by 4 bases, with 12 bases between them. This CDR3 region has 15 residues. Germline loops: CDR1 SGHRS, CDR2 YFSETQ. CDR3 in amino acids: CASSLDRVGPDTQYF. In DNA form, the CDR3 reads TGCGCCAGCAGCTTGGATAGGGTTGGCCCAGATACGCAGTATTTT.

This clonotype was found many times. The rearrangement uses TRBV2 and TRBJ2-1; 11 nucleotides agree with TRBD1. The CDR3 length is 15 residues. Germline CDR1 is SNHLY and CDR2 is FYNNEI. J was trimmed by 9 bases and V by 4 bases; bases with no gene match: 8. The CDR3 sequence is CASSASGQGAGEQFF. CDR3 coding DNA: TGTGCCAGCAGTGCTAGTGGACAGGGGGCCGGTGAGCAGTTCTTC.

This clonotype was detected many times. This sequence joins TRBV28 and TRBJ1-2; unclear D gene. There are 12 residues in the CDR3. From germline, CDR1 is MDHEN and CDR2 SYDVKM. Trimming took off 7 bases at V and 7 bases at J, with 13 bases between the two ends. CDR3 coding DNA: TGTGCCAGCACCCCGCTTCGGAGTGGCTACACCTTC. This sequence encodes CASTPLRSGYTF.

This clonotype has ten or more counts. This chain joins TRBV2 and TRBJ2-5; D gene uncertain. The CDR3 length is 13 residues. Germline lookup yields CDR1 SNHLY and CDR2 FYNNEI. V was pared by 7 bases and J by 2 bases, with 11 bases between. The CDR3 sequence is CASIGSRQETQYF. The CDR3, as DNA: TGTGCCAGCATAGGCTCGCGTCAAGAGACCCAGTACTTC.

This clonotype was seen a single time. This chain joins TRBV10-3 and TRBJ1-1, with 12 bases that match TRBD1. Per germline, CDR1 ENHRY and CDR2 SYGVKD. Unmatched junction bases numbered 9, after V lost 6 bases and J lost 1 base. The CDR3 runs 17 residues. The CDR3 here is CAISTPGQGAGNTEAFF. The CDR3 DNA follows: TGTGCCATCAGCACTCCGGGACAGGGGGCTGGGAACACTGAAGCTTTCTTT.

This clonotype was seen a few times. Possible read error: a much larger clone is one base away. The chain has TRBV5-4 and TRBJ2-7; TRBD1 matches 7 bases. Germline-derived CDR1 and CDR2 are SGHNT and YYREEE (reference sequence). CDR3 length equals 15 residues. V was pared by 4 bases and J by 0 bases, with 7 bases of the junction left unmatched. CDR3 bases: TGTGCCAGCAGCGCCGGGACAGCGAGCTCCTACGAGCAGTACTTC. Amino acid sequence: CASSAGTASSYEQYF.

For this clonotype: With a much larger clone just one base away, this may be a read error. Here the CDR3 DNA reads TGTGCCGGCAGTTACACAGCTACGGATCAGCCCCAGCATTTT. Encoded protein: CAGSYTATDQPQHF. The J gene is TRBJ1-5, the V gene TRBV6-5, with D unclear. Germline values: CDR1 MNHEY, CDR2 SVGAGI. This CDR3 comprises 14 residues.

The table lists this clonotype with many counts. The J gene is TRBJ2-5, the V gene TRBV20-1, with 11 bases fitting TRBD1. With 4 bases clipped from V and 5 bases from J, the junction kept 6 bases outside the gene matches. The CDR3 extends over 14 amino acids. The V gene's germline CDR1 is DFQATT and CDR2 SNEGSKA (reference sequence). The CDR3 nucleotides are TGCAGTGCTACCGGACAGGGGGCTAGTGAGACCCAGTACTTC. Amino acids: CSATGQGASETQYF.